The 15 T cell receptor beta chains in this list originate from one sample, sequenced in a study of blood T cell repertoires in COVID-19. The table came from immunoSEQ multiplex PCR; TCRdb's copy has only in-frame clones and leaves some out. The sample lists 180,000 or so clones, nearly 80% occurring once. The sample consisted of PBMCs or T cells enriched from blood (not recorded which). These receptors came from a man in his sixties who had been exposed to COVID-19.

This clone has just one count. CDR3 coding DNA: TGCAGCGCTACAGGGGGCACTGAAGCTTTCTTT. Translating gives CSATGGTEAFF. J is TRBJ1-1 and V is TRBV29-1; TRBD1 aligns across 8 bases. The CDR3 is made up of 11 amino acids. The germline gives CDR1 SQVTM, CDR2 ANQGSEA. Unmatched junction bases numbered 2, after V lost 7 bases and J lost 4 bases.

The chain couples TRBV9 to TRBJ2-1, with 11 bases fitting TRBD2. The V gene's germline CDR1 is SGDLS and CDR2 YYNGEE. V shed 3 bases, J shed 0 bases, and the junction held 8 bases outside the gene matches. The CDR3 runs 18 residues. The CDR3 protein is CASSGGVAGGSSYNEQFF. DNA of the CDR3: TGTGCCAGCAGCGGAGGGGTAGCGGGAGGGAGCTCCTACAATGAGCAGTTCTTC. The variable domain in full, completed from reference TRBV9 and TRBJ2-1, reads DSGVTQTPKHLITATGQRVTLRCSPRSGDLSVYWYQQSLDQGLQFLIQYYNGEERAKGNILERFSAQQFPDLHSELNLSSLELGDSALYFCASSGGVAGGSSYNEQFFGPGTRLTVL.

The J gene is TRBJ2-3, the V gene TRBV24-1; possible D gene TRBD2, 5 bases. This CDR3 spans 12 amino acids. V was trimmed by 4 bases and J by 6 bases, leaving 7 bases between them. Germline V gives CDR1 KGHDR, CDR2 SFDVKD. DNA for the CDR3: TGTGCCACCAGTGACTCGGGGGATACGCAGTATTTT. Its protein product is CATSDSGDTQYF.

The chain carries TRBV9 and TRBJ1-4; 7 positions match TRBD1. J gave up 7 bases and V 4 bases, and 7 bases lay outside the gene matches. CDR3 length: 14 amino acids. Germline V gene data show CDR1 as SGDLS and CDR2 as YYNGEE. CDR3 sequence: CASSLTGRAEKLFF. The CDR3 region has the DNA TGTGCCAGCAGCCTGACAGGGCGCGCTGAAAAACTGTTTTTT.

The chain couples TRBV3-1 (or the pseudogene TRBV3-2) to TRBJ2-3, with D perhaps TRBD1 (6 bases). V gave up 1 base and J gave up 2 bases, with 7 bases separating them. Germline loops: CDR1 LGHDT, CDR2 YNNKEL (reference sequence). The CDR3 consists of 14 residues. In nucleotides, the CDR3 is TGTGCCAGCAGCCAAGGGGGGCCCACAGATACGCAGTATTTT. The encoded protein is CASSQGGPTDTQYF.

The chain couples TRBV6-5 to TRBJ2-2, with 8 nucleotides matching TRBD2. Losses at the gene ends were 7 bases for V and 6 bases for J; bases not matched to a gene: 4. Germline values: CDR1 MNHEY, CDR2 SVGAGI. The CDR3 is 13 residues long. CDR3 region: CASNGGEAGELFF. CDR3 nucleotide sequence: TGTGCCAGCAACGGGGGGGAGGCCGGGGAGCTGTTTTTT.

V usage is TRBV18 and J usage is TRBJ2-5, with 10 bases that match TRBD1. CDR1 is KGHSH, CDR2 LQKENI, per germline. CDR3 length: 18 residues. V trimming: 0 bases; J trimming: 8 bases; junction bases outside the gene matches: 15. The CDR3, as DNA: TGTGCCAGCTCACCACCGGGGCTTGAAGCAGGACAGGGGGGTACCCAGTACTTC. It translates to CASSPPGLEAGQGGTQYF. Variable domain in full (rest from reference TRBV18 and TRBJ2-5): NAGVMQNPRHLVRRRGQEARLRCSPMKGHSHVYWYRQLPEEGLKFMVYLQKENIIDESGMPKERFSAEFPKEGPSILRIQQVVRGDSAAYFCASSPPGLEAGQGGTQYFGPGTRLLVL.

V is TRBV5-1 and J is TRBJ2-1; 7 positions match TRBD2. Germline lookup yields CDR1 SGHRS and CDR2 YFSETQ. The trim removed 1 base at V and 5 bases at J, leaving 3 bases unmatched. The CDR3 spans 14 residues. This CDR3 is CASSLRLADNEQFF. The CDR3 DNA is TGCGCCAGCAGCTTGCGACTAGCAGACAATGAGCAGTTCTTC.

The chain links TRBV6-5 to TRBJ2-1; tentative D call: TRBD1 (6 bases). Germline CDR1 MNHEY, CDR2 SVGAGI. The CDR3 sequence is 16 residues long. Trimming stripped 0 bases from V and 5 bases from J, with 14 bases between. The CDR3 region has the DNA TGTGCCAGCAGTTACTCGTCGCCAGGGGCGGACAATGAGCAGTTCTTC. Its translation: CASSYSSPGADNEQFF.

About this clone itself: The junction does not match germline at one end; this may be a read error. This rearrangement joins TRBV30 to TRBJ1-2; 7 bases are shared with TRBD1. The CDR3 has 11 amino acids. Germline CDR1 is GTSNPN and CDR2 is SVGIG (reference sequence). The CDR3 sequence is CAWSVGQALSF. As DNA, the CDR3 is TGTGCCTGGAGTGTTGGACAGGCCCTTTCTTTC.

The chain combines TRBV2 with TRBJ2-3; D possibly corresponds to TRBD2 (6 bases). The V gene's germline CDR1 is SNHLY and CDR2 FYNNEI. The CDR3 covers 16 residues. Trimming shortened V by 0 bases and J by 5 bases, and 15 bases separated the two germline ends. CDR3: CASSEALLGGIDTQYF. CDR3 coding DNA: TGTGCCAGCAGTGAAGCCCTACTGGGCGGGATAGATACGCAGTATTTT.

The V call is TRBV30, the J call TRBJ1-2; D remains ambiguous. The CDR3 has 12 residues. Germline V gives CDR1 GTSNPN, CDR2 SVGIG (reference sequence). V dropped 5 bases and J dropped 5 bases, with 12 bases sitting between them. CDR3 residues: CAWVSGRYGYTF. The CDR3 DNA reads TGTGCCTGGGTGTCAGGCCGTTATGGCTACACCTTC.

The V and J genes are TRBV9 and TRBJ2-1; perhaps TRBD1 as D (7 bases). Germline V gives CDR1 SGDLS, CDR2 YYNGEE. CDR3 size: 17 residues. Between the trimmed V and J ends, which lost 0 bases and 10 bases, there was a span of 23 bases. The CDR3 DNA reads as TGTGCCAGCAGCGTAGCGGGTGGCGGGGCACTACAGGGGGAGCAGTTCTTC. Protein product: CASSVAGGGALQGEQFF.

V gene TRBV27 combines with J gene TRBJ1-1, with D perhaps matching TRBD1 (5 bases). V shed 11 bases and J shed 1 base, with 8 bases lying between them. Germline lookup yields CDR1 MNHEY and CDR2 SMNVEV (reference sequence). The CDR3 covers 11 residues. This CDR3 is CAAQGNTEAFF. In nucleotides, the CDR3 is TGTGCCGCCCAGGGGAACACTGAAGCTTTCTTT.

The chain combines TRBV5-1 with TRBJ1-3; D not resolved. This CDR3 region has 16 residues. Trimming removed 0 bases from V and 0 bases from J, with 10 bases in between. From germline, CDR1 is SGHRS and CDR2 YFSETQ. The CDR3 nucleotides are TGCGCCAGCAGCTTGGGACCAGGAGGCTCTGGAAACACCATATATTTT. Its translation is CASSLGPGGSGNTIYF.